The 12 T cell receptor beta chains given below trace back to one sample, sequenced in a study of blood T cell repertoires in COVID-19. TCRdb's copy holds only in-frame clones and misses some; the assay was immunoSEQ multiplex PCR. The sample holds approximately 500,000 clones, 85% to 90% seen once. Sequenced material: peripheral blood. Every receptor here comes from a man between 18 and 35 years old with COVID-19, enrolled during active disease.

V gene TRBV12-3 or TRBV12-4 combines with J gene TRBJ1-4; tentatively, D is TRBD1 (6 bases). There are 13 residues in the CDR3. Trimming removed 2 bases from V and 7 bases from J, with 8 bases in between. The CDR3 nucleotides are TGTGCCAGCAGTTTAACAGGGATTGAAAAACTGTTTTTT. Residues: CASSLTGIEKLFF.

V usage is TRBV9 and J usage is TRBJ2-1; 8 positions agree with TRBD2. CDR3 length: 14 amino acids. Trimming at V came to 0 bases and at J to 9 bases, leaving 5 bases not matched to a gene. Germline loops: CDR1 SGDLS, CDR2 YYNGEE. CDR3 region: CASSVGAGGPEQFF. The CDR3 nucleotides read TGTGCCAGCAGCGTAGGGGCGGGAGGACCTGAGCAGTTCTTC.

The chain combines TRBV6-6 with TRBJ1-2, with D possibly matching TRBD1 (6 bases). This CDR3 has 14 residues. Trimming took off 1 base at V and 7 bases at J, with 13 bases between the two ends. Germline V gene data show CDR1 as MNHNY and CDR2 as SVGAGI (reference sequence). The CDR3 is CASSYFKGDAGYTF. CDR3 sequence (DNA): TGTGCCAGCAGTTACTTCAAGGGGGATGCTGGCTACACCTTC.

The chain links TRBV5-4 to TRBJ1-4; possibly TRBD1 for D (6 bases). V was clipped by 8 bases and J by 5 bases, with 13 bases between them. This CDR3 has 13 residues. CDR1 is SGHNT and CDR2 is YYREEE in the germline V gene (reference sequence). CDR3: CASKQGPNEKLFF. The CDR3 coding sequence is TGTGCCAGTAAGCAGGGGCCAAATGAAAAACTGTTTTTT.

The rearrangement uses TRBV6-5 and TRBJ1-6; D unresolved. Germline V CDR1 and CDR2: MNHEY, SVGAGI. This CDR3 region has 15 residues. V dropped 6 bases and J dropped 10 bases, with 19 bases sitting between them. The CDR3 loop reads CASRLPYEQSSPLHF. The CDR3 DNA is TGTGCCAGCAGATTGCCCTACGAACAGTCCTCACCCCTCCACTTT.

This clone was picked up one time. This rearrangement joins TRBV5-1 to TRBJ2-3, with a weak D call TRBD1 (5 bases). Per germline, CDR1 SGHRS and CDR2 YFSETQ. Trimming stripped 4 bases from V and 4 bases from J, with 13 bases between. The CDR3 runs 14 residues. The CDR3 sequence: CASSDPQGADTQYF. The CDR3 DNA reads TGCGCCAGCAGCGACCCCCAGGGCGCAGATACGCAGTATTTT.

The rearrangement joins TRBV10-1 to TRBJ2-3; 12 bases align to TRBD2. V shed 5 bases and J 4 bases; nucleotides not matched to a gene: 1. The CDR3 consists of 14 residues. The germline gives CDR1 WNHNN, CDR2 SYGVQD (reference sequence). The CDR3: CASSRTSGADTQYF. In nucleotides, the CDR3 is TGCGCCAGCAGTCGGACTAGCGGGGCAGATACGCAGTATTTT.

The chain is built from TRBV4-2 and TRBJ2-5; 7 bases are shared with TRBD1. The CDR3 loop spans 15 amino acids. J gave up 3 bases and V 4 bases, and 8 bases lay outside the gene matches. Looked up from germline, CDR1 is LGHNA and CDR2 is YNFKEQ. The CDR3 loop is CASSLKGDREETQYF. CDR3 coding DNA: TGTGCCAGCAGCCTAAAGGGGGACAGAGAAGAGACCCAGTACTTC.

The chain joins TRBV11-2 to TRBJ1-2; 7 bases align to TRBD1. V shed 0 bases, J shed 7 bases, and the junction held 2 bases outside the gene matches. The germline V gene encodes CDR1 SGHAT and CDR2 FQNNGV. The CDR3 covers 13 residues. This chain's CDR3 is CASSLDRGSGYTF. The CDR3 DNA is TGTGCCAGCAGCTTAGACAGGGGGTCTGGCTACACCTTC. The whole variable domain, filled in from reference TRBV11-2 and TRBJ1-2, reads EAGVAQSPRYKIIEKRQSVAFWCNPISGHATLYWYQQILGQGPKLLIQFQNNGVVDDSQLPKDRFSAERLKGVDSTLKIQPAKLEDSAVYLCASSLDRGSGYTFGSGTRLTVV.

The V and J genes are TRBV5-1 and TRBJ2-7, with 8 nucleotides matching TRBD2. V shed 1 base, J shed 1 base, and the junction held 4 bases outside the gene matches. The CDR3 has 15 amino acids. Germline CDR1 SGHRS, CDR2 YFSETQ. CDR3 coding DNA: TGCGCCAGCAGCTTGTTAGCGGGGAATTCCTACGAGCAGTACTTC. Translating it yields CASSLLAGNSYEQYF.

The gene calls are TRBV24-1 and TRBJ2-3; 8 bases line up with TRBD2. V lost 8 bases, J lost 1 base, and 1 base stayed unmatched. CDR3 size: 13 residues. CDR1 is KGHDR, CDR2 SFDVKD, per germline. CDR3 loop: CATMTSGTDTQYF. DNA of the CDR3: TGTGCCACCATGACTAGCGGCACAGATACGCAGTATTTT.

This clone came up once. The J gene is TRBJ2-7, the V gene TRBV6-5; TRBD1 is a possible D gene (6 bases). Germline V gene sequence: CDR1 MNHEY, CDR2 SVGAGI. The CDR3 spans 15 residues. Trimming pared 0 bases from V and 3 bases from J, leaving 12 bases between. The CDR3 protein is CASSYSPRTDYEQYF. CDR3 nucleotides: TGTGCCAGCAGTTACTCGCCACGGACAGACTACGAGCAGTACTTC.